Listed here is a single T cell receptor beta chain. Its antigen is still unknown. This may arise from a read error, as a much more abundant clone is one base away. A constant-region primer served to make TCR beta cDNA from about 500 ng total RNA. Employing slightly modified ARM-PCR, three nested multiplex PCR rounds were run, and these gave rise to the TCR beta libraries. It was with TRBV1-TRBV30 forward primers and a C-beta reverse primer that the first two PCR rounds were run, at around 11 cycles each. TCRdb used MiXCR to reprocess the multiplex PCR reads, holding one entry per CDR3 protein. The table records approximately 73,000 distinct CDR3 sequences, roughly 69% of them present only once. This specimen comes from a study of tumor-infiltrating lymphocytes in primary liver carcinoma. Study-wide findings and caveats: Present in all five tumor regions were only about 7.5-25% of the top clones.

Each 20-30 mg portion of unsorted bulk tissue served as the source for co-extraction of RNA and DNA. More than 80% viable tumor cells made up every tumor sample. Germline V gene data show CDR1 as PRHDT and CDR2 as FYEKMQ (reference sequence). The CDR3 is made up of 14 amino acids. The J gene is TRBJ2-7, the V gene TRBV13; TRBD2 agrees at 8 bases. The clonotype originates from a man between 40 and 49 years old with primary liver carcinoma and hepatitis B virus infection. The sequencing sample was made of liver tumor tissue from sampling region 4. Subset given: tumor region T4, right-lateral pole. CDR3 sequence reads: CASSPRGGQYDQYF. CDR3 in DNA: TGTGCCAGCAGCCCTCGGGGGGGGCAGTACGACCAGTACTTC.